This passage covers 20 T cell receptor beta chains from one sample sequenced in a study of blood T cell repertoires in COVID-19. Data came from immunoSEQ multiplex PCR; TCRdb stores just in-frame clones and leaves some out. The table shows 60,000 to 80,000 clones, with around 87% occurring only once. Source material: peripheral blood. The receptors originated from a man aged 65-85 years with acute or convalescent COVID-19.

The chain has TRBV11-3 and TRBJ2-7; a possible D gene is TRBD2 (6 bases). Trimming removed 5 bases at V and 6 bases at J, with 11 bases between. Germline assignment: CDR1 SGHNT and CDR2 YENEEA. The CDR3 length is 12 residues. The CDR3 DNA sequence: TGTGCCAGCAGCCCCGGGGGTATCGAGCAGTACTTC. Translating gives CASSPGGIEQYF.

This chain joins TRBV30 and TRBJ2-1, with TRBD2 matching 13 bases. The junction had 5 bases not matched to a gene; V was cut back by 5 bases and J by 7 bases. The CDR3 is 14 residues long. The V gene's germline CDR1 is GTSNPN and CDR2 SVGIG (reference sequence). The CDR3 DNA sequence: TGTGCCTGGGGTACGGGACTAGCGGGAAATGAGCAGTTCTTC. Protein: CAWGTGLAGNEQFF.

The chain carries TRBV2 and TRBJ1-4; D may be TRBD1 (5 bases). Germline CDR1 and CDR2: SNHLY and FYNNEI. CDR3 size: 16 residues. V dropped 3 bases and J dropped 7 bases, with 18 bases sitting between them. CDR3 DNA sequence: TGTGCCAGCAGTGAGCAGGGCCTCGGATTCCTTGAAAAACTGTTTTTT. It yields the protein CASSEQGLGFLEKLFF.

The V gene is TRBV18, the J gene TRBJ1-1, with D tentatively TRBD1 (6 bases). CDR1 KGHSH and CDR2 LQKENI come from the germline V gene. V lost 1 base to trimming and J lost 0 bases, with 12 bases between them. The CDR3 extends over 16 amino acids. CDR3: CASSPLSGTMNTEAFF. In DNA form, the CDR3 reads TGTGCCAGCTCACCACTTTCCGGGACAATGAACACTGAAGCTTTCTTT.

In its sample, this clone was seen once. V is TRBV30 and J is TRBJ1-2, with D maybe TRBD1 (5 bases). The CDR3 spans 13 residues. V shed 3 bases and J shed 3 bases, with 11 bases lying between them. Germline V CDR1 and CDR2: GTSNPN, SVGIG (reference sequence). CDR3 amino acids: CAWSSTAYYGYTF. The CDR3 region has the DNA TGTGCCTGGAGCTCGACAGCTTACTATGGCTACACCTTC.

V and J are TRBV25-1 and TRBJ2-5; D is perhaps TRBD1 (5 bases). CDR1 and CDR2 (germline): MGHDK, SYGVNS. Trimming removed 0 bases at V and 5 bases at J, with 13 bases between. The CDR3 sequence is 15 residues long. The CDR3 here is CASSEYKGSRETQYF. CDR3 in DNA: TGTGCCAGCAGTGAATATAAGGGGTCCCGGGAGACCCAGTACTTC.

The chain uses TRBV7-9 and TRBJ1-1, with a possible D match to TRBD1 (5 bases). Germline V gene lookup returns CDR1 SEHNR and CDR2 FQNEAQ (reference sequence). Trimming removed 1 base at V and 3 bases at J, with 6 bases between. This CDR3 has 13 amino acids. CDR3 in amino acids: CASSLGGDTEAFF. The CDR3 DNA follows: TGTGCCAGCAGCTTAGGGGGGGACACTGAAGCTTTCTTT.

The chain employs TRBV25-1 and TRBJ1-3; D is unresolved. V was trimmed by 7 bases and J by 3 bases, leaving 4 bases between them. The CDR3 has 11 residues. Germline V gene data show CDR1 as MGHDK and CDR2 as SYGVNS. The CDR3 here is CASKYGNTIYF. CDR3 sequence (DNA): TGTGCCAGCAAATATGGAAACACCATATATTTT.

The J gene is TRBJ2-1, the V gene TRBV5-1; 7 positions match TRBD2. There are 15 residues in the CDR3. The V gene's germline CDR1 is SGHRS and CDR2 YFSETQ. With 4 bases clipped from V and 1 base from J, the junction kept 5 bases outside the gene matches. The DNA of the CDR3 is TGCGCCAGCAGCGGTACGGGGGGATCCTACAATGAGCAGTTCTTC. This translates into CASSGTGGSYNEQFF.

This clone was counted a single time. The chain recombines TRBV5-1 with TRBJ1-4; TRBD1 agrees at 7 bases. Trimming removed 0 bases from V and 8 bases from J; junction bases left unmatched: 7. Per germline, CDR1 SGHRS and CDR2 YFSETQ. The CDR3 has 15 amino acids. CDR3 loop: CASSLAETGFEKLFF. DNA for the CDR3: TGCGCCAGCAGCTTGGCCGAGACAGGGTTCGAAAAACTGTTTTTT.

The chain employs TRBV11-3 and TRBJ2-5; D uncertain. CDR1 is SGHNT and CDR2 is YENEEA in the germline V gene. The V gene lost 2 bases and the J gene lost 2 bases, with 6 bases spanning the gap. The CDR3 runs to 13 residues. CDR3 DNA sequence: TGTGCCAGCAGCTTAAACCGGCAAGAGACCCAGTACTTC. Protein: CASSLNRQETQYF.

This clone was observed a few times. The CDR3 nucleotides are TGTGCCAGCAGCCTCCTGGGACAGGGCTCCATCCCCAATCAGCCCCAGCATTTT. Protein product: CASSLLGQGSIPNQPQHF. The chain recombines TRBV7-4 with TRBJ1-5; 9 bases are a match to TRBD1. This CDR3 has 18 residues. Germline V gene lookup returns CDR1 SGHVT and CDR2 SQSDAQ. V dropped 5 bases and J dropped 3; count of bases not matched to a gene: 14.

The chain recombines TRBV3-1 (or the pseudogene TRBV3-2) with TRBJ2-5, with a tentative D call TRBD2 (7 bases). The CDR3 runs 14 residues. In germline, CDR1 is LGHDT, CDR2 YNNKEL (reference sequence). The germline V and J ends were trimmed by 4 bases and 2 bases, with 11 bases remaining between them. In nucleotides, the CDR3 is TGTGCCAGCAGCCTAAGGGGGGGTCAAGAGACCCAGTACTTC. The encoded protein is CASSLRGGQETQYF.

This chain connects TRBV3-1 (or the pseudogene TRBV3-2) to TRBJ2-7; a possible D gene is TRBD1 (6 bases). CDR3 size: 14 residues. Trimming removed 4 bases from V and 6 bases from J, with 16 bases in between. Per the germline V gene, CDR1 is LGHDT and CDR2 is YNNKEL (reference sequence). CDR3 protein: CASSLGQTLGEQYF. CDR3 nucleotides: TGTGCCAGCAGCCTGGGACAAACGCTGGGCGAGCAGTACTTC.

The chain employs TRBV5-6 and TRBJ2-7; D may be TRBD1 (6 bases). V lost 4 bases and J lost 3, with 14 bases in between. This CDR3 is built from 14 residues. Germline-derived CDR1 and CDR2 are SGHDT and YYEEEE. The CDR3 sequence is CASSRPGQDYEQYF. CDR3 sequence (DNA): TGTGCCAGCAGCCGCCCGGGACAAGACTACGAGCAGTACTTC.

This clone has just one count. The chain has TRBV3-1 (or the pseudogene TRBV3-2) and TRBJ1-3; D unresolved. Trimming shortened V by 3 bases and J by 0 bases, and 12 bases separated the two germline ends. The CDR3 contains 16 residues. CDR1 and CDR2 from the germline V gene are LGHDT and YNNKEL (reference sequence). CDR3 sequence (DNA): TGTGCCAGCAGCCAGCCACTAATGAGCTCTGGAAACACCATATATTTT. Translated: CASSQPLMSSGNTIYF.

The rearrangement uses TRBV30 and TRBJ1-2; possible D gene TRBD1, 5 bases. Trimming removed 5 bases at V and 2 bases at J, with 15 bases between. There are 14 residues in the CDR3. Germline CDR1 GTSNPN, CDR2 SVGIG (reference sequence). The CDR3 spells CAWASRGGNYGYTF. CDR3 DNA: TGTGCCTGGGCTTCTCGGGGGGGGAACTATGGCTACACCTTC.

The V gene is TRBV30, the J gene TRBJ1-4; maybe TRBD1 (5 bases). The CDR3 loop spans 13 amino acids. Germline V gives CDR1 GTSNPN, CDR2 SVGIG (reference sequence). V gave up 3 bases and J gave up 7 bases, with 12 bases separating them. The CDR3 DNA reads TGTGCCTGGAGCTTACTGCAGGGTGAAAAACTGTTTTTT. Translated, it gives CAWSLLQGEKLFF.

This chain joins TRBV28 and TRBJ1-1, with 9 bases aligning to TRBD1. V was clipped by 5 bases and J by 5 bases; unmatched bases: 15. The V gene's germline CDR1 is MDHEN and CDR2 SYDVKM. This CDR3 spans 17 amino acids. DNA for the CDR3: TGTGCCAGCAGTCCTCTGGCCGGACAGGGGAGACATACTGAAGCTTTCTTT. Amino acid sequence: CASSPLAGQGRHTEAFF.

The J gene is TRBJ1-4, the V gene TRBV27, with D possibly matching TRBD1 (6 bases). CDR1 is MNHEY, CDR2 SMNVEV, per germline (reference sequence). Trimming removed 2 bases from V and 14 bases from J, with 18 bases in between. This CDR3 comprises 14 residues. CDR3 loop: CASSLTRRQARLFF. Here the CDR3 DNA reads TGTGCCAGCAGTTTAACAAGAAGACAGGCGCGGCTGTTTTTT.